This T cell receptor beta chain emerged from a study of T cells in localized non-small cell lung cancer. Study-wide results and limits: Within adjacent lung there appeared a median about 54 of the top 100 tumor clones.

In germline, CDR1 is LNHDA, CDR2 SQIVND (reference sequence). Trimming took 5 bases from V and 3 from J; bases not matched to a gene: 12. This CDR3 is built from 16 residues. In regard to this clone: Its specificity is not known.

Sequenced by immunoSEQ multiplex PCR; TCRdb stores in-frame clones only, minus some. This table has 70,000 or so clones, about 88% appearing once. The clonotype originates from a female donor aged 60 or older with stage I lung adenocarcinoma. V usage is TRBV19 and J usage is TRBJ1-2; 7 bases align to TRBD1. The sample consisted of peripheral blood, taken before any cancer treatment. The DNA for the CDR3 is TGTGCCAGTAGTCGGGCCGCGGGACAGACATACTATGGCTACACCTTC. Protein: CASSRAAGQTYYGYTF.